Listed below are T cell receptor beta chains from one sample, sequenced in a study of blood T cell repertoires in COVID-19. Sequenced by immunoSEQ multiplex PCR; TCRdb stores in-frame clones only, minus some. The sample includes some 150,000 clones, 85% to 90% of them seen just once. Source material: PBMCs or T cells enriched from blood (not recorded which). The receptors derive from a woman in her 30s with acute COVID-19. CDR3s include the opening cysteine and the closing phenylalanine or tryptophan. Each record gives: clone size, V gene, CDR3 length, J gene, D gene, CDR3 DNA, CDR3 protein. D genes are given only for firm matches. Some rows mark clone size as missing; the rest say once, few, many or name a class of expanded clone.

.,TRBV28,15,TRBJ2-7,TRBD1,TGTGCCAGCAGTAGGACAGGGGACCGCTCCTACGAGCAGTACTTC,CASSRTGDRSYEQYF
.,TRBV7-2,14,TRBJ1-1,.,TGTGCCAGCAGCTTCGGGGGTAGCGGCACTGAAGCTTTCTTT,CASSFGGSGTEAFF
.,TRBV30,11,TRBJ1-1,.,TGTGCCTGGAGGTGGAGGATAGAAGCTTTCTTT,CAWRWRIEAFF
.,TRBV7-2,19,TRBJ1-3,.,TGTGCCAGCAGCTTGGGGTACAGGGTTGGGGAAGGCTCTGGAAACACCATATATTTT,CASSLGYRVGEGSGNTIYF
.,TRBV19,15,TRBJ1-1,.,TGTGCCAGTAGACCCGCCCCGGGGGTGAACACTGAAGCTTTCTTT,CASRPAPGVNTEAFF
.,TRBV7-8,14,TRBJ1-2,.,TGTGCCAGCAGCCCCGCAGGAATCCCCTATGGCTACACCTTC,CASSPAGIPYGYTF
once,TRBV7-9,15,TRBJ2-5,.,TGTGCCAGCACTGAGCAAGGGACTTTGGTAGAGACCCAGTACTTC,CASTEQGTLVETQYF
.,TRBV7-2,12,TRBJ2-3,.,TGTGCCAGCAGCTTAGTTTGGCATACGCAGTATTTT,CASSLVWHTQYF
.,TRBV10-3,14,TRBJ1-5,.,TGTGCCATCAGTGAGTCGGGGGGGAATCAGCCCCAGCATTTT,CAISESGGNQPQHF
.,TRBV5-1,17,TRBJ1-1,.,TGCGCCAGCAGCCCGGGGTTAGAGGGGGGGATTTCGACTGAAGCTTTCTTT,CASSPGLEGGISTEAFF
.,TRBV4-1,17,TRBJ2-3,TRBD2,TGCGCCAGCAGCCAAGATGGGGGGGGGACGAGCACAGATACGCAGTATTTT,CASSQDGGGTSTDTQYF
once,TRBV29-1,12,TRBJ2-5,TRBD1,TGCAGCGCCACAGGACAGGGCCAGACCCAGTACTTC,CSATGQGQTQYF
.,TRBV9,14,TRBJ2-5,TRBD1,TGTGCCAGCAGCGTTCTCGGGACAGAAGAGACCCAGTACTTC,CASSVLGTEETQYF
.,TRBV7-2,19,TRBJ1-6,TRBD1,TGTGCCAGCAGCTTCCAGAGACAGGGGGCACGGGTCGAGAGATCACCCCTCCACTTT,CASSFQRQGARVERSPLHF
.,TRBV28,13,TRBJ2-7,.,TGTGCCAGCAGTTACAGGGTAGGGGGCGAGCAGTACTTC,CASSYRVGGEQYF
.,TRBV4-2,16,TRBJ2-7,TRBD2,TGTGCCAGCAGCCAACCTAGCGGGAGTGGGTCCTACGAGCAGTACTTC,CASSQPSGSGSYEQYF
once,TRBV14,15,TRBJ1-4,.,TGTGCCAGCAGCGCCAGGTTGGATACTAATGAAAAACTGTTTTTT,CASSARLDTNEKLFF
.,TRBV27,13,TRBJ2-7,TRBD2,TGTGCCAGCAGACTAGCGGGGGCCTACGAGCAGTACTTC,CASRLAGAYEQYF
few,TRBV15,13,TRBJ1-4,TRBD1,TGTGCCACCAGGGACAGGGGTGGTGAAAAACTGTTTTTT,CATRDRGGEKLFF
medium-sized,TRBV7-6,15,TRBJ2-1,TRBD2,TGTGCCAGCAGCTTCGGAGCGGGAGAAGGTTATGAGCAGTTCTTC,CASSFGAGEGYEQFF
few,TRBV7-2,15,TRBJ2-1,TRBD2,TGTGCCAGCAGCTTTTCGGGACTAGGCTACAATGAGCAGTTCTTC,CASSFSGLGYNEQFF
.,TRBV5-1,13,TRBJ1-4,.,TGCGCCAGCAGCTCCGCAACTAATGAAAAACTGTTTTTT,CASSSATNEKLFF
.,TRBV6-5,15,TRBJ1-1,.,TGTGCCAGCAGTTACGGAGGAGGCATGAACACTGAAGCTTTCTTT,CASSYGGGMNTEAFF
.,TRBV20-1,13,TRBJ2-7,.,TGCAGTGCTAGTCCCGGGGAGAGCTACGAGCAGTACTTC,CSASPGESYEQYF
.,TRBV5-5,17,TRBJ1-2,TRBD1,TGTGCCAGCAGCTTGGGTCCCTTGGGACAGGGAGGGCCCCGGTACACCTTC,CASSLGPLGQGGPRYTF
.,TRBV7-2,13,TRBJ1-2,.,TGTGCCAGCAGCGCCCAGGTTGACTATGGCTACACCTTC,CASSAQVDYGYTF
once,TRBV7-9,16,TRBJ2-2,TRBD1,TGTGCCAGCAGCTTAGCCGACAGGGCCGACACCGGGGAGCTGTTTTTT,CASSLADRADTGELFF
.,TRBV28,15,TRBJ1-2,.,TGTGCCAGCGAACAGGCCGATCTAGCTAACTATGGCTACACCTTC,CASEQADLANYGYTF
.,TRBV6-4,15,TRBJ2-1,.,TGTGCCAGCAGTGAAGCCGGGACTCCCTCCGAAGGGCAGTTCTTC,CASSEAGTPSEGQFF
once,TRBV10-3,16,TRBJ2-7,TRBD2,TGTGCCATCAGTGTGGGGCTAGCGGGAGGGCTGTACGAGCAGTACTTC,CAISVGLAGGLYEQYF
.,TRBV9,13,TRBJ2-1,.,TGTGCCAGCAGCATCTCCGTTTCCAATGAGCAGTTCTTC,CASSISVSNEQFF
once,TRBV2,13,TRBJ2-4,TRBD1,TGTGCCAGCAGTGAAGAGGGAACAGGGGTCCAGTACTTC,CASSEEGTGVQYF
.,TRBV2,15,TRBJ2-6,.,TGTGCCAGCAGGGGAACAGGCTCTGGGGCCAACGTCCTGACTTTC,CASRGTGSGANVLTF
.,TRBV6-2/TRBV6-3,16,TRBJ1-1,TRBD1,TGTGCCAGCAGTCGTCGGGACAGGGGATCGAACACTGAAGCTTTCTTT,CASSRRDRGSNTEAFF
.,TRBV6-5,15,TRBJ2-3,.,TGTGCCAGCAGTTACTCGAGTAGTCGCACAGATACGCAGTATTTT,CASSYSSSRTDTQYF